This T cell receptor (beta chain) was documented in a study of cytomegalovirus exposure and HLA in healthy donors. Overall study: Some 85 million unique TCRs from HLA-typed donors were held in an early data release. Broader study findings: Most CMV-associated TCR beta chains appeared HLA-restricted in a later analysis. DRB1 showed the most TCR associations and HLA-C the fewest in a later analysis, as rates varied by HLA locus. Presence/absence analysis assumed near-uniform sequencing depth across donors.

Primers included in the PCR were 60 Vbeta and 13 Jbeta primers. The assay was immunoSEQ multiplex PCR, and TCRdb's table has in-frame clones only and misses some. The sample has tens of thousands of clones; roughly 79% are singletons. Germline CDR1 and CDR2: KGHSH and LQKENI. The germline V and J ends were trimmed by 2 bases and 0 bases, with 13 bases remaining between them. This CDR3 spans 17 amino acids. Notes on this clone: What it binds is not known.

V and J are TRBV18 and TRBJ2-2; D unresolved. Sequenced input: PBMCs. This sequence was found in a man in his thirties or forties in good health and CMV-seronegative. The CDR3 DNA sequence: TGTGCCAGCTCACCAAGACAACAGATTGCGAACACCGGGGAGCTGTTTTTT. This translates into CASSPRQQIANTGELFF. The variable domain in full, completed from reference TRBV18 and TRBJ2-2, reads NAGVMQNPRHLVRRRGQEARLRCSPMKGHSHVYWYRQLPEEGLKFMVYLQKENIIDESGMPKERFSAEFPKEGPSILRIQQVVRGDSAAYFCASSPRQQIANTGELFFGEGSRLTVL.